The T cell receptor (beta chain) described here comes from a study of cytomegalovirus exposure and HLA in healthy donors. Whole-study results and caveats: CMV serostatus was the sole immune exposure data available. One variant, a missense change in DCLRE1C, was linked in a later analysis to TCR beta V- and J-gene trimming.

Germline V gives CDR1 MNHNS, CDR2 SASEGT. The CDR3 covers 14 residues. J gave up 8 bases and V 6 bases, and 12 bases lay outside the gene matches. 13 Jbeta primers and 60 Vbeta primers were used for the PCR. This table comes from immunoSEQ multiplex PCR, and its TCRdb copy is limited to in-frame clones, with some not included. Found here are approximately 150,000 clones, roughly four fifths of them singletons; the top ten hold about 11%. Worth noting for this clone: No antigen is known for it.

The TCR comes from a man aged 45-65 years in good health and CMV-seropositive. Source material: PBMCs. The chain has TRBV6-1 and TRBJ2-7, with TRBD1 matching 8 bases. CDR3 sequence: CASRDGQGLPQQYF. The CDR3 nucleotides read TGTGCCAGCAGGGATGGACAGGGCCTTCCTCAGCAGTACTTC.